One and the same sample provided the 25 T cell receptor beta chains below, sequenced in a study of Ad26.COV2.S vaccination and SARS-CoV-2 variants. TCRdb's copy holds only in-frame clones and misses some; the assay was immunoSEQ multiplex PCR. The table shows about 410,000 clones, with more than 85% occurring only once. Stated treatment: about 20 received Ad26.COV2.S at low or high dose, single or two shots; roughly five received placebo; per-sample allocation not given. Day 63 after the first vaccine or placebo injection was the time point for sampling. The sample here was peripheral blood, taken in a trial of Ad26.COV2.S vaccine versus placebo. These receptors came from a person between 18 and 59 years old who received the Ad26.COV2.S COVID-19 vaccine or a placebo.

The rearrangement uses TRBV7-2 and TRBJ1-1, with D unclear. Germline CDR1 is SGHTA and CDR2 is FQGNSA. This CDR3 spans 17 amino acids. Trimming took 2 bases from V and 0 from J, leaving 16 bases between them. CDR3 sequence reads: CASSLSRIINMNTEAFF. CDR3 sequence (DNA): TGTGCCAGCAGCTTATCCAGGATTATTAACATGAACACTGAAGCTTTCTTT.

The rearrangement joins TRBV14 to TRBJ2-3; TRBD2 matches 10 bases. CDR3 length: 14 residues. V trimming: 1 base; J trimming: 8 bases; junction bases outside the gene matches: 3. Germline V CDR1 and CDR2: SGHDN, FVKESK. The chain's CDR3 is CASSQAGLAVTQYF. CDR3 sequence (DNA): TGTGCCAGCAGCCAAGCCGGACTAGCGGTTACGCAGTATTTT. The variable domain in full, completed from reference TRBV14 and TRBJ2-3, reads EAGVTQFPSHSVIEKGQTVTLRCDPISGHDNLYWYRRVMGKEIKFLLHFVKESKQDESGMPNNRFLAERTGGTYSTLKVQPAELEDSGVYFCASSQAGLAVTQYFGPGTRLTVL.

The chain carries TRBV6-2 or TRBV6-3 and TRBJ2-1; D tentatively reads TRBD1 or TRBD2 (5 bases each). This CDR3 is built from 15 residues. Germline lookup yields CDR1 MNHEY and CDR2 SVGEGT. Trimming left V 2 bases short and J 2 bases short, with 10 bases between. As DNA, the CDR3 is TGTGCCAGCAGTTACAGGGGACCCCCCTACAATGAGCAGTTCTTC. Encoded protein: CASSYRGPPYNEQFF.

The chain recombines TRBV4-3 with TRBJ1-6; TRBD1 aligns across 7 bases. The germline gives CDR1 LGHNA, CDR2 YSLEER. The CDR3 covers 16 residues. J lost 5 bases, V lost 3 bases, and 7 bases had no gene match. CDR3 sequence (DNA): TGCGCCAGCAGCCAGGTAGAGGGGGCAGATAATTCACCCCTCCACTTT. Its translation is CASSQVEGADNSPLHF.

The J gene is TRBJ1-2, the V gene TRBV29-1; D possibly corresponds to TRBD1 (6 bases). The germline V and J ends were trimmed by 3 bases and 4 bases, with 12 bases remaining between them. The CDR3 totals 13 residues. Germline CDR1 reads SQVTM; CDR2 reads ANQGSEA. CDR3 in amino acids: CSVDGGQPYGYTF. The CDR3 DNA sequence: TGCAGCGTTGATGGGGGGCAACCCTATGGCTACACCTTC.

This chain uses TRBV7-8 with TRBJ2-3, with 8 positions matching TRBD1. The CDR3 consists of 17 residues. The junction had 7 bases not matched to a gene; V was cut back by 2 bases and J by 0 bases. The germline V gene encodes CDR1 SGHVS and CDR2 FQNEAQ. The CDR3 here is CASSLKSGGLSTDTQYF. The CDR3 DNA sequence: TGTGCCAGCAGCTTAAAATCAGGGGGCTTAAGCACAGATACGCAGTATTTT.

The chain couples TRBV27 to TRBJ1-4; D is undetermined. V lost 8 bases, J lost 5 bases, and 15 bases lay in between. The germline V gene has CDR1 MNHEY and CDR2 SMNVEV (reference sequence). The CDR3 contains 14 residues. The CDR3 region has the DNA TGTGCCAGCCGGCTAGGTGGTTCAAATGAAAAACTGTTTTTT. It is translated as CASRLGGSNEKLFF.

The chain carries TRBV24-1 and TRBJ2-1, with D possibly being TRBD2 (5 bases). Trimming took off 2 bases at V and 5 bases at J, with 18 bases between the two ends. Germline V gene lookup returns CDR1 KGHDR and CDR2 SFDVKD. CDR3 size: 17 residues. The CDR3 is CATSDSNPSGINNEQFF. CDR3 sequence (DNA): TGTGCCACCAGTGATTCAAACCCCTCCGGGATAAACAATGAGCAGTTCTTC.

The chain is built from TRBV29-1 and TRBJ2-1; TRBD2 agrees at 11 bases. CDR3 length equals 14 residues. The germline CDR1 and CDR2 sequences are SQVTM and ANQGSEA. Germline trimming cut 4 bases from V and 5 bases from J; bases unmatched to any gene: 4. CDR3 in DNA: TGCAGCGTTGCAACTAGCGGGGGAGACAATGAGCAGTTCTTC. It yields the protein CSVATSGGDNEQFF.

The rearrangement joins TRBV7-2 to TRBJ2-7, with D unclear. Between the trimmed V and J ends, which lost 1 base and 4 bases, there was a span of 8 bases. Per the germline V gene, CDR1 is SGHTA and CDR2 is FQGNSA. The CDR3 is 13 residues long. CDR3 DNA: TGTGCCAGCAGCTTAGACCCCCCTTACGAGCAGTACTTC. Its translation is CASSLDPPYEQYF. Full variable domain (rest looked up from reference TRBV7-2 and TRBJ2-7): GAGVSQSPSNKVTEKGKDVELRCDPISGHTALYWYRQSLGQGLEFLIYFQGNSAPDKSGLPSDRFSAERTGGSVSTLTIQRTQQEDSAVYLCASSLDPPYEQYFGPGTRLTVT.

The chain couples TRBV11-2 to TRBJ2-5; D not resolved. This CDR3 has 15 residues. Trimming cost V 0 bases and J 0 bases, with 8 bases left between them. CDR1 and CDR2 (germline): SGHAT, FQNNGV. CDR3 in amino acids: CASSLDGLYQETQYF. The DNA of the CDR3 is TGTGCCAGCAGCTTAGATGGGCTTTACCAAGAGACCCAGTACTTC.

The CDR3 region has the DNA TGTGCCAGCAGTGAAGCGCGCGAACGAGAGACCCAGTACTTC. Protein: CASSEARERETQYF. V gene TRBV6-1 combines with J gene TRBJ2-5, with D uncertain. The CDR3 spans 14 residues. V was cut by 0 bases and J by 4 bases, with 9 bases left in between. Germline V gene lookup returns CDR1 MNHNS and CDR2 SASEGT.

A single count supports this clone. The rearrangement joins TRBV6-6 to TRBJ1-1; D unresolved. V dropped 0 bases and J dropped 3 bases, with 8 bases sitting between them. Germline assignment: CDR1 MNHNY and CDR2 SVGAGI (reference sequence). The CDR3 has 14 residues. The CDR3 DNA sequence: TGTGCCAGCAGTTACTCGAAGGGAGACACTGAAGCTTTCTTT. It codes for CASSYSKGDTEAFF.

This sequence joins TRBV19 and TRBJ2-1; TRBD1 matches at 11 bases. The CDR3 loop spans 15 amino acids. Trimming took 5 bases from V and 8 from J; bases not matched to a gene: 8. The germline V gene has CDR1 LNHDA and CDR2 SQIVND (reference sequence). The CDR3, as DNA: TGTGCCAGTAGTCCCCGGACAGGGGGCGTCGATGAGCAGTTCTTC. Translating it yields CASSPRTGGVDEQFF.

Only one count was recorded for this clone. V is TRBV4-1 and J is TRBJ2-2, with D possibly matching TRBD1 (5 bases). CDR1 MGHRA and CDR2 YSYEKL come from the germline V gene. The V end was cut by 1 base, the J end by 4 bases, with 16 bases between. The CDR3 spans 17 residues. CDR3: CASSQGLAGIITGELFF. DNA for the CDR3: TGCGCCAGCAGCCAAGGTCTGGCAGGGATAATCACCGGGGAGCTGTTTTTT.

The J gene is TRBJ1-2, the V gene TRBV5-1; no clear D gene. Trimming removed 0 bases at V and 8 bases at J, with 8 bases between. This CDR3 contains 12 residues. CDR1 and CDR2 from the germline V gene are SGHRS and YFSETQ. The CDR3: CASSLEGIGYTF. CDR3 coding DNA: TGCGCCAGCAGCTTGGAAGGAATAGGCTACACCTTC. Full variable domain (rest looked up from reference TRBV5-1 and TRBJ1-2): KAGVTQTPRYLIKTRGQQVTLSCSPISGHRSVSWYQQTPGQGLQFLFEYFSETQRNKGNFPGRFSGRQFSNSRSEMNVSTLELGDSALYLCASSLEGIGYTFGSGTRLTVV.

DNA of the CDR3: TGTGCCAGCAGTTACTCGAGCAGGGATACTGGAAACACCATATATTTT. Translated: CASSYSSRDTGNTIYF. The genes are TRBV6-5 and TRBJ1-3, with a tentative D call TRBD1 (5 bases). Trimming took 0 bases from V and 2 from J, leaving 11 bases between them. This CDR3 is built from 16 residues. Germline CDR1 MNHEY, CDR2 SVGAGI.

The rearrangement uses TRBV11-2 and TRBJ2-7, with D unclear. The CDR3 extends over 13 amino acids. The ends were cut back, 3 bases at V and 2 bases at J, with 8 bases in the middle. Per the germline V gene, CDR1 is SGHAT and CDR2 is FQNNGV. CDR3 nucleotide sequence: TGTGCCAGCAGCTTCCTGAAGACCTACGAGCAGTACTTC. This gives the protein CASSFLKTYEQYF.

The rearrangement joins TRBV6-6 to TRBJ1-1, with TRBD1 as a possible D gene (5 bases). V lost 2 bases, J lost 1 base, and 11 bases lay in between. Germline V gene data show CDR1 as MNHNY and CDR2 as SVGAGI (reference sequence). CDR3 length: 15 residues. The CDR3 nucleotides are TGTGCCAGCAGTTACGATGGACAAACGAACACTGAAGCTTTCTTT. Translated, it gives CASSYDGQTNTEAFF.

The gene calls are TRBV7-9 and TRBJ1-1, with D uncertain. The V end lost 5 bases, the J end lost 4 bases, and 11 bases lay between the germline ends. The germline V gene has CDR1 SEHNR and CDR2 FQNEAQ (reference sequence). The length of the CDR3 is 13 residues. CDR3 region: CASSPWTVTEAFF. In DNA form, the CDR3 reads TGTGCCAGCAGCCCGTGGACCGTCACTGAAGCTTTCTTT.

This clone was counted a few times. The chain carries TRBV25-1 and TRBJ1-2; D is undetermined. Germline CDR1 reads MGHDK; CDR2 reads SYGVNS. Trimming cost V 5 bases and J 0 bases, with 7 bases left between them. The CDR3 has 13 amino acids. CDR3 DNA sequence: TGTGCCAGCAGTCAGGACCCTAACTATGGCTACACCTTC. Protein sequence: CASSQDPNYGYTF.

The chain employs TRBV27 and TRBJ1-2, with TRBD1 identical over 10 bases. CDR1 is MNHEY and CDR2 is SMNVEV in the germline V gene (reference sequence). The V and J ends lost 1 base and 2 bases, in that order; junction bases with no gene match: 13. CDR3 length: 19 residues. The CDR3 sequence is CASSLYPGTGDGLNYGYTF. CDR3 coding DNA: TGTGCCAGCAGTTTATACCCCGGGACAGGGGACGGACTCAACTATGGCTACACCTTC.

There are a few counts of this clone. The chain recombines TRBV7-6 with TRBJ2-5, with TRBD2 matching over 14 bases. Germline trimming cut 2 bases from V and 1 base from J; bases unmatched to any gene: 6. The length of the CDR3 is 18 residues. Germline CDR1 is SGHVS and CDR2 is FNYEAQ. CDR3 sequence reads: CASSLQGLAGGIQETQYF. The CDR3 DNA reads as TGTGCCAGCAGCTTACAAGGACTAGCGGGGGGCATCCAAGAGACCCAGTACTTC.

The chain recombines TRBV11-3 with TRBJ1-1; weak D call: TRBD1 (6 bases). Per the germline V gene, CDR1 is SGHNT and CDR2 is YENEEA. Trimming took 0 bases from V and 9 from J, leaving 11 bases between them. There are 13 residues in the CDR3. The CDR3 protein is CASSLDPGGQAFF. The CDR3 DNA follows: TGTGCCAGCAGCTTAGATCCGGGGGGGCAAGCTTTCTTT.

The V and J genes are TRBV2 and TRBJ1-1; possibly TRBD1 for D (5 bases). Germline lookup yields CDR1 SNHLY and CDR2 FYNNEI. The CDR3 length is 14 residues. The V and J ends lost 3 bases and 4 bases respectively, with 12 bases between them. The CDR3 loop reads CASSDLGGSTEAFF. The CDR3 DNA sequence: TGTGCCAGCAGTGACTTGGGGGGTAGCACTGAAGCTTTCTTT. Based on the CDR3 plus reference TRBV2 and TRBJ1-1, the full variable domain is EPEVTQTPSHQVTQMGQEVILRCVPISNHLYFYWYRQILGQKVEFLVSFYNNEISEKSEIFDDQFSVERPDGSNFTLKIRSTKLEDSAMYFCASSDLGGSTEAFFGQGTRLTVV.